Below, one TCR beta chain is given with its context. The data derive from a study of blood T cell repertoires in COVID-19. Study-wide background: The United States, Italy and Spain were the sources of the acute and convalescent COVID-19 samples. Nucleic acid was either cDNA or gDNA, and it came from T cells, B-cell-depleted T cells, or PBMCs.

Authors' methods: Using reference gene primer amplification, nucleated cell counts were estimated. Clones were sequenced by immunoSEQ multiplex PCR, and TCRdb holds only the in-frame ones, with some missing. V and J calls and clone size are those listed in that table; D and trimming were worked out from the DNA. In the table there are 180,000 or so clones, roughly 86% of which are singletons. What was sequenced was peripheral blood. The receptor was isolated from a woman older than 75 in a cohort sampled during active or convalescent COVID-19.

The CDR3 DNA sequence: TGTGCCAGCAGCAAAACGACAGGGGGTATTGGCTACACCTTC. Translation: CASSKTTGGIGYTF. The chain combines TRBV7-9 with TRBJ1-2; 9 nucleotides line up with TRBD1. This CDR3 region has 14 residues. J was trimmed by 7 bases and V by 5 bases; bases with no gene match: 8. CDR1 and CDR2 from the germline V gene are SEHNR and FQNEAQ (reference sequence).